These T cell receptor beta chains were read from a single sample in a study of T-cell memory formation after mild COVID-19. TCRdb re-analysed the 5' RACE reads in MiXCR, keeping a single row per CDR3 protein. The table lists around 370,000 distinct CDR3 sequences, 21% of them singletons, with about 12% in the top ten. Sequenced material: PBMCs or a T cell subset sorted from them (not recorded which). The receptors were sampled from an adult woman who had mild COVID-19 (a few samples of this study predate the infection). Cell type and time point are not known. The CDR3 runs from the conserved cysteine through the conserved F or W. The D gene is left open where the match is weak. Size values are once, few and many counts, or a class for expanded clones, and some rows have none.

d_call clone_size j_call v_call cdr3_nt cdr3_aa
. many TRBJ2-1 TRBV5-8 TGTGCCAGCGAGACTAGACGGAACAATGAGCAGTTCTTC CASETRRNNEQFF
. . TRBJ1-6 TRBV20-1 TGCAGTGCTAGCATGCAGGGGCAATCCTATAATTCACCCCTCCACTTT CSASMQGQSYNSPLHF
TRBD1 . TRBJ1-3 TRBV7-2 TGTGCCAGCAGAAGCGACAGGGGAGTTAACACCATATATTTT CASRSDRGVNTIYF
. few TRBJ2-7 TRBV7-8 TGTGCCAGCAGCTTATCAGGGAGCAACGAGCAGTACTTC CASSLSGSNEQYF
. . TRBJ1-1 TRBV27 TGTGCCAGCAGAGAAGGCAGCCTAATCGATGGCACTGAAGCTTTCTTT CASREGSLIDGTEAFF
. few TRBJ2-1 TRBV7-9 TGTGCCAGCATCCCGCCTATAGGCCAGTCCTACAATGAGCAGTTCTTC CASIPPIGQSYNEQFF
TRBD2 few TRBJ2-1 TRBV12-3/TRBV12-4 TGTGCCAGCAGTCCCAGCGGGGGGGCCTGGAATGAGCAGTTCTTC CASSPSGGAWNEQFF
TRBD1 . TRBJ2-3 TRBV5-1 TGCGCCAGCAGCTTGGCCCAGGGGGCCACAGATACGCAGTATTTT CASSLAQGATDTQYF
. once TRBJ2-3 TRBV7-2 TGTGCCAGCAGCTCGAGCCAGTTGACCAATCCAGATACGCAGTATTTT CASSSSQLTNPDTQYF
. . TRBJ2-7 TRBV6-5 TGTGCCAGCTTTTCCCCGAGCTCCTACGAGCAGTACTTC CASFSPSSYEQYF
TRBD2 few TRBJ2-5 TRBV6-5 TGTGCCAGCAGCGAAGAGGGGTGGGAGGGAGAGACCCAGTACTTC CASSEEGWEGETQYF
TRBD2 few TRBJ2-7 TRBV5-1 TGCGCCAGCAGCTGGACGGTTAGCGGGCCGCCCTACGAGCAGTACTTC CASSWTVSGPPYEQYF
TRBD2 many TRBJ2-1 TRBV11-1 TGTGCCAGCAGCTTAGTTGCGGGAGGGAGGAATGAGCAGTTCTTC CASSLVAGGRNEQFF
. few TRBJ2-3 TRBV7-6 TGTGCCAGCAGCCCTCGACGGGGGACCCCAAGCACAGATACGCAGTATTTT CASSPRRGTPSTDTQYF
. few TRBJ2-1 TRBV5-6 TGTGCCAGCAGCTTCGAATCAGAGCAGTTCTTC CASSFESEQFF
. few TRBJ1-5 TRBV6-4 TGTGCCAGCCACAGAGGGATTGGGCCCCAGCATTTT CASHRGIGPQHF
. few TRBJ1-6 TRBV5-1 TGCGCCAGCAGCTTGGTAGGGGCTTCTTCACCCCTCCACTTT CASSLVGASSPLHF
. . TRBJ1-1 TRBV27 TGTGCCAGCAGTTTTCCAGGGGCCACTGAAGCTTTCTTT CASSFPGATEAFF
. few TRBJ2-7 TRBV5-1 TGCGCCAGCAGCTTGATGGCAGGTGTAAGCTCCTACGAGCAGTACTTC CASSLMAGVSSYEQYF
. . TRBJ1-2 TRBV3-1 TGTGCCAGCAGCCAACTAGGGAACTATGGCTACACCTTC CASSQLGNYGYTF
. . TRBJ2-3 TRBV6-6 TGTGCCAGCAGTCTAGGGGGGACTCGCGCAGATACGCAGTATTTT CASSLGGTRADTQYF
TRBD2 . TRBJ2-1 TRBV5-1 TGCGCCAGCAGCTTCGGACTAGAGGACGTCTTCAATGAGCAGTTCTTC CASSFGLEDVFNEQFF
. . TRBJ1-4 TRBV6-5 TGTGCCAGCAGAACAGGCGGGACTAATGAAAAACTGTTTTTT CASRTGGTNEKLFF
. . TRBJ2-3 TRBV20-1 TGCAGTGCTAGTTGGATCACCGATGCAGATACGCAGTATTTT CSASWITDADTQYF
. . TRBJ1-1 TRBV20-1 TGCAGTGCCCCCCGGGACGGGAACACTGAAGCTTTCTTT CSAPRDGNTEAFF
. few TRBJ1-6 TRBV20-1 TGCAGTGCTAGAGTACCTCTGAAAAGTAATAATTCACCCCTCCACTTT CSARVPLKSNNSPLHF
TRBD1 . TRBJ1-5 TRBV6-6 TGTGCCAGCAGGCAAGGGACAGGGAGTTCCAATCAGCCCCAGCATTTT CASRQGTGSSNQPQHF
. . TRBJ1-1 TRBV12-3/TRBV12-4 TGTGCCCTAGTCCGCGAGACTGAAGCTTTCTTT CALVRETEAFF
. many TRBJ2-5 TRBV6-2/TRBV6-3 TGTGCCAGCACTAAGAAGGGGACCCAGTACTTC CASTKKGTQYF
. . TRBJ2-7 TRBV7-2 TGTGCCAGCAGCCCGAGATATTTTGGGCCCAACGAGCAGTACTTC CASSPRYFGPNEQYF
. . TRBJ2-1 TRBV12-3/TRBV12-4 TGTGCCAGCAGCCCCGGAGGGGGGTTTGACAATGAGCAGTTCTTC CASSPGGGFDNEQFF
. many TRBJ2-1 TRBV7-2 TGTGCCAGCAGCGCCGTGTTACTGGGCAGGGACAATGAGCAGTTCTTC CASSAVLLGRDNEQFF
. . TRBJ1-2 TRBV2 TGTGCCAGCAAGGAGGAGGCTACCGGGAGAGGCTACACCTTC CASKEEATGRGYTF
TRBD2 few TRBJ2-7 TRBV4-3 TGCGCCAGCAGCCAAGACACTAGCGCATACTCCTACGAGCAGTACTTC CASSQDTSAYSYEQYF
TRBD2 few TRBJ2-2 TRBV7-9 TGTGCCAGCACGTCCGGGACTAGCCACACCGGGGAGCTGTTTTTT CASTSGTSHTGELFF
TRBD1 few TRBJ2-2 TRBV6-5 TGTGCCAGCAGCTTCGACAGGGCCGACACCGGGGAGCTGTTTTTT CASSFDRADTGELFF
. . TRBJ2-5 TRBV5-1 TGCGCCAGCAGCTTGCGGCCACAAGAGACCCAGTACTTC CASSLRPQETQYF
. . TRBJ2-5 TRBV7-3 TGTGCCAGCAGCGAAAAAGGGACATTAGTAGGGGAGACCCAGTACTTC CASSEKGTLVGETQYF
. . TRBJ1-5 TRBV4-1 TGCGCCAGCAGCCAAGATGGGACGGGGGTACAGCCCCAGCATTTT CASSQDGTGVQPQHF
TRBD1 few TRBJ1-4 TRBV5-5 TGTGCCAGCAGCTACTCGACAGGGCCTAATGAAAAACTGTTTTTT CASSYSTGPNEKLFF
. . TRBJ2-5 TRBV7-7 TGTGCTAGCAGCCCCACCCGGGACTGGGGAGAGACCCAGTACTTC CASSPTRDWGETQYF
. few TRBJ2-7 TRBV28 TGTGCCAGCAGTTTATTGAACCGGGAGCAGTACTTC CASSLLNREQYF
. few TRBJ2-7 TRBV20-1 TGCAGTGCTAGCCCTCTCGGCCAAAATTACGAGCAGTACTTC CSASPLGQNYEQYF
TRBD2 few TRBJ2-1 TRBV15 TGTGCCACCAGCAGAGATCGGACTAGCGGGAGTTTTGAGCAGTTCTTC CATSRDRTSGSFEQFF
. . TRBJ1-2 TRBV11-2 TGTGCCGTACGCACCGGGGGGACGGAAGGCTACACCTTC CAVRTGGTEGYTF
. . TRBJ1-2 TRBV5-6 TGTGCCAGCACGCCCGAGGGAACCTTTAACTATGGCTACACCTTC CASTPEGTFNYGYTF
. . TRBJ1-4 TRBV20-1 TGCAGTGCTAGAGATGGCAGACCGACAGTCGGTATGTTTTTT CSARDGRPTVGMFF
TRBD1 . TRBJ1-2 TRBV7-6 TGTGCCAGCGGTACCGGGACAGGGGTTGGCTACACCTTC CASGTGTGVGYTF
TRBD1 many TRBJ2-7 TRBV12-3/TRBV12-4 TGTGCCAGCAGTCCCGGGACAGGGGACTACGAGCAGTACTTC CASSPGTGDYEQYF
. few TRBJ2-7 TRBV13 TGTGCCAGCAGCTCGTCTCGGCGGGGGCTGTCCTACGAGCAGTACTTC CASSSSRRGLSYEQYF
. . TRBJ2-7 TRBV29-1 TGCAGCGTTCCGCAGCAGGGGACTCTCTACGAGCAGTACTTC CSVPQQGTLYEQYF
. . TRBJ2-4 TRBV7-2 TGTGCCAGCAGCTTAGAGGGGTGGAACATTCAGTACTTC CASSLEGWNIQYF
. few TRBJ2-7 TRBV4-1 TGCGCCAGCAGCCAAGACCCGGGGGCCGACGAGCAGTACTTC CASSQDPGADEQYF